The 21 T cell receptor beta chains reported below all come from one sample, sequenced in a study of T cells in Graves' hyperthyroidism and ophthalmopathy. The source material, RNA transcripts, was used to amplify TCR beta CDR3 regions. First-round RT-PCR of the TCR CDR3 relied on the HTBI primer set. In TCRdb, the multiplex PCR reads were re-called with MiXCR into one record per CDR3 protein. Of about 350,000 distinct CDR3 sequences in the sample, 15% to 20% were seen once. Sequenced material: blood. The receptors stem from a woman aged 40 to 50 with Graves' ophthalmopathy.

This clonotype occurred many times. The chain couples TRBV12-3 or TRBV12-4 to TRBJ2-1; TRBD1 matches 7 bases. The CDR3 loop spans 14 amino acids. After removal of 6 bases from V and 4 bases from J, the junction contained 6 bases not matched to a gene. The CDR3 region has the DNA TGTGCCAGCAGCGCCGGGACAGCGTACAATGAGCAGTTCTTC. Its translation: CASSAGTAYNEQFF.

In this sample, this clonotype turned up many times. This CDR3 reads CASSLVIQVKGNTEAFF. CDR3 coding DNA: TGTGCCAGCAGCTTAGTTATCCAGGTAAAAGGGAACACTGAAGCTTTCTTT. V gene TRBV11-2 combines with J gene TRBJ1-1; the D is unclear. The germline V and J ends were trimmed by 1 base and 1 base, with 16 bases remaining between them. The CDR3 is 17 residues long. CDR1 SGHAT and CDR2 FQNNGV come from the germline V gene. Full variable domain (outside the CDR3, taken from reference TRBV11-2 and TRBJ1-1): EAGVAQSPRYKIIEKRQSVAFWCNPISGHATLYWYQQILGQGPKLLIQFQNNGVVDDSQLPKDRFSAERLKGVDSTLKIQPAKLEDSAVYLCASSLVIQVKGNTEAFFGQGTRLTVV.

There are many counts of this clonotype. This rearrangement joins TRBV2 to TRBJ2-7; D possibly corresponds to TRBD2 (6 bases). Germline V CDR1 and CDR2: SNHLY, FYNNEI. The CDR3 has 13 residues. Trimming stripped 4 bases from V and 6 bases from J, with 13 bases between. Here the CDR3 DNA reads TGTGCCAGCAGTGGGGTGGGAGGAGTCGAGCAGTACTTC. Amino acids: CASSGVGGVEQYF.

This clonotype has at least ten counts. The chain combines TRBV12-3 or TRBV12-4 with TRBJ1-1; D unresolved. The CDR3 spans 11 residues. Trimming stripped 10 bases from V and 1 base from J, with 7 bases between. The CDR3: CAIRENTEAFF. CDR3 coding DNA: TGTGCCATTAGGGAGAACACTGAAGCTTTCTTT.

This clonotype was picked up many times. The chain couples TRBV19 to TRBJ1-6; 9 nucleotides line up with TRBD1. CDR3 length: 14 amino acids. With V trimmed by 7 bases and J by 6 bases, 4 bases remained unmatched. CDR1 is LNHDA and CDR2 is SQIVND in the germline V gene (reference sequence). For the CDR3, the DNA is TGTGCCAGTAACGACAGGGGGAGTAATTCACCCCTCCACTTT. Protein product: CASNDRGSNSPLHF.

This clonotype occurred many times. The rearrangement uses TRBV29-1 and TRBJ2-7; 7 bases are shared with TRBD1. The CDR3 runs 12 residues. CDR1 and CDR2 (germline): SQVTM, ANQGSEA. V trimming: 7 bases; J trimming: 7 bases; junction bases outside the gene matches: 10. The DNA of the CDR3 is TGCAGCGCTGTGACCACAGGGGTAGAGCAGTACTTC. Its translation: CSAVTTGVEQYF.

The table lists this clonotype with many counts. CDR3 coding DNA: TGTGCCACCAGTGTCCCACCCCCACCGGCATACGAGCAGTACTTC. Translating gives CATSVPPPPAYEQYF. This rearrangement joins TRBV24-1 to TRBJ2-7, with D uncertain. V was clipped by 5 bases and J by 4 bases, with 17 bases between them. This CDR3 is 15 amino acids long. Germline CDR1 reads KGHDR; CDR2 reads SFDVKD.

This clonotype occurred many times. This chain connects TRBV11-2 to TRBJ2-3; 7 bases are shared with TRBD2. V gave up 0 bases and J gave up 4 bases; unmatched junction bases: 4. CDR3 length: 15 residues. Germline-derived CDR1 and CDR2 are SGHAT and FQNNGV. This chain's CDR3 is CASSLDRGSADTQYF. CDR3 nucleotides: TGTGCCAGCAGCTTAGATCGCGGGAGCGCAGATACGCAGTATTTT.

V and J are TRBV28 and TRBJ2-7, with D unresolved. The CDR3 extends over 10 amino acids. V was shortened by 5 bases and J by 7 bases, with 6 bases between the two germline ends. Germline CDR1 reads MDHEN; CDR2 reads SYDVKM. The CDR3 nucleotides read TGTGCCAGCAGTAGAGTGGAGCAGTACTTC. This codes for CASSRVEQYF.

There are many counts of this clonotype. V and J are TRBV29-1 and TRBJ1-1; TRBD1 is a possible D gene (5 bases). The CDR3 is 12 residues long. Per the germline V gene, CDR1 is SQVTM and CDR2 is ANQGSEA. Trimming pared 7 bases from V and 1 base from J, leaving 10 bases between. CDR3 nucleotides: TGCAGCGGCCGGGACCCGAACACTGAAGCTTTCTTT. Encoded protein: CSGRDPNTEAFF. Complete variable domain (other parts from reference TRBV29-1 and TRBJ1-1): SAVISQKPSRDICQRGTSLTIQCQVDSQVTMMFWYRQQPGQSLTLIATANQGSEATYESGFVIDKFPISRPNLTFSTLTVSNMSPEDSSIYLCSGRDPNTEAFFGQGTRLTVV.

This clonotype has a handful of counts. The rearrangement uses TRBV5-1 and TRBJ2-7; no definite D call. Germline V gene lookup returns CDR1 SGHRS and CDR2 YFSETQ. The CDR3 is 14 amino acids. V shed 0 bases and J shed 4 bases, with 11 bases lying between them. DNA of the CDR3: TGCGCCAGCAGCTTGGCGGTTAGCAAGTACGAGCAGTACTTC. Protein product: CASSLAVSKYEQYF.

This clonotype occurred many times. This chain joins TRBV4-3 and TRBJ2-7, with D perhaps TRBD1 (6 bases). Germline-derived CDR1 and CDR2 are LGHNA and YSLEER. Deletions cut 0 bases from V and 0 bases from J, with 9 bases between. The CDR3 extends over 15 amino acids. The CDR3 is CASSQDSGASYEQYF. The DNA of the CDR3 is TGCGCCAGCAGCCAAGATTCAGGGGCCTCCTACGAGCAGTACTTC.

This clonotype has at least ten counts. V and J are TRBV12-3 or TRBV12-4 and TRBJ2-7, with 7 bases fitting TRBD2. The V gene end was trimmed by 6 bases and the J gene end by 2 bases; junction bases not matched to a gene: 7. The CDR3 loop spans 14 amino acids. DNA for the CDR3: TGTGCCAGCAGCCGCCGGCTAGCGGCCTACGAGCAGTACTTC. It is translated as CASSRRLAAYEQYF.

This clonotype was seen at least ten times. The chain links TRBV28 to TRBJ2-4; D is unclear. The germline V and J ends were trimmed by 1 base and 4 bases, with 5 bases remaining between them. The CDR3 runs to 13 residues. CDR1 is MDHEN, CDR2 SYDVKM, per germline. The CDR3 region is CASSLFLKNIQYF. The CDR3 DNA sequence: TGTGCCAGCAGTTTATTCCTGAAAAACATTCAGTACTTC.

This clonotype was observed at least ten times. The chain recombines TRBV7-9 with TRBJ2-5, with D perhaps TRBD2 (5 bases). Germline loops: CDR1 SEHNR, CDR2 FQNEAQ (reference sequence). The CDR3 has 16 amino acids. The ends were cut back, 5 bases at V and 5 bases at J, with 21 bases in the middle. The CDR3 bases are TGTGCCAGCAGCCGGAGGCCTGACTCCCTTGGGGAGACCCAGTACTTC. The encoded protein is CASSRRPDSLGETQYF.

This clonotype was found many times. The gene calls are TRBV6-2 or TRBV6-3 and TRBJ2-7, with a tentative D call TRBD2 (6 bases). From germline, CDR1 is MNHEY and CDR2 SVGEGT. There are 19 residues in the CDR3. V lost 2 bases to trimming and J lost 2 bases, with 25 bases between them. This chain's CDR3 is CASSYRPGEGLSVTYEQYF. DNA of the CDR3: TGTGCCAGCAGTTACCGGCCGGGAGAGGGTTTGTCCGTAACCTACGAGCAGTACTTC.

The chain couples TRBV18 to TRBJ2-5; either TRBD1 or TRBD2 may fit D (5 bases each). CDR3 size: 14 residues. Germline V gene sequence: CDR1 KGHSH, CDR2 LQKENI. V lost 0 bases and J 2 bases, leaving 7 bases between the germline ends. CDR3 nucleotides: TGTGCCAGCTCACCACCGGGGGTACAAGAGACCCAGTACTTC. Protein product: CASSPPGVQETQYF.

This clonotype showed up many times. This chain uses TRBV5-1 with TRBJ2-7, with D tentatively TRBD2 (6 bases). CDR1 is SGHRS and CDR2 is YFSETQ in the germline V gene. Trimming left V 3 bases short and J 4 bases short, with 17 bases between. The CDR3 has 15 amino acids. CDR3 bases: TGCGCCAGCAGCTGGGGGGAGAGCCTTGATTACGAGCAGTACTTC. Translation gives CASSWGESLDYEQYF.

Ten or more counts support this clonotype. The chain is built from TRBV13 and TRBJ2-5; D call uncertain. The CDR3 extends over 12 amino acids. Germline CDR1 is PRHDT and CDR2 is FYEKMQ (reference sequence). Trimming removed 5 bases from V and 4 bases from J, with 8 bases in between. The CDR3 reads CASSLQRETQYF. DNA of the CDR3: TGTGCCAGCAGCCTGCAGCGAGAGACCCAGTACTTC.

This clonotype was counted at least ten times. The chain uses TRBV5-1 and TRBJ1-2; TRBD1 is a possible D gene (6 bases). CDR3 length: 15 residues. Germline V CDR1 and CDR2: SGHRS, YFSETQ. V was pared by 1 base and J by 2 bases, with 12 bases between. In DNA, the CDR3 is TGCGCCAGCAGCTTGAGTTTCAGGGGAAACTATGGCTACACCTTC. Amino acids: CASSLSFRGNYGYTF.

This clonotype came up many times. The V gene is TRBV20-1, the J gene TRBJ1-2, with 9 nucleotides matching TRBD1. The V and J ends lost 1 base and 4 bases, in that order; junction bases with no gene match: 7. From germline, CDR1 is DFQATT and CDR2 SNEGSKA (reference sequence). The length of the CDR3 is 15 residues. The CDR3 DNA reads TGCAGTGCTAGAGGTTCCGGGACAGGGCGCTATGGCTACACCTTC. It translates to CSARGSGTGRYGYTF.